The 16 T cell receptor beta chains below come from one sample, sequenced in a study of PD-1 blockade in classical Hodgkin lymphoma. After autologous stem cell transplantation all patients relapsed, and prior brentuximab vedotin exposure differed between cohorts. Assay: immunoSEQ multiplex PCR; the TCRdb copy retains only in-frame clones and omits some. The sample has approximately 160,000 clones, just under 80% seen once; the top ten hold approximately 9.6%. The sample was peripheral blood mononuclear cells (PBMCs), taken before the second cycle of nivolumab. These receptors all come from a human donor with classical Hodgkin lymphoma.

The chain uses TRBV9 and TRBJ1-6; D possibly corresponds to TRBD1 (5 bases). The CDR3 length is 15 residues. Germline-derived CDR1 and CDR2 are SGDLS and YYNGEE. Between the trimmed V and J ends, which lost 0 bases and 9 bases, there was a span of 13 bases. DNA for the CDR3: TGTGCCAGCAGCGTAGCGTCGGCAGGGACTTCACCCCTCCACTTT. This translates into CASSVASAGTSPLHF.

The V and J genes are TRBV7-9 and TRBJ2-1, with unresolved D. CDR1 SEHNR and CDR2 FQNEAQ come from the germline V gene (reference sequence). The CDR3 covers 14 residues. Trimming took 3 bases from V and 6 from J, leaving 12 bases between them. In DNA, the CDR3 is TGTGCCAGCAGCTTTCCCCCAGTAACCAATGAGCAGTTCTTC. Residues: CASSFPPVTNEQFF.

The V gene is TRBV30, the J gene TRBJ2-5, with TRBD1 as a possible D gene (6 bases). The CDR3 length is 13 residues. Trimming removed 5 bases at V and 3 bases at J, with 13 bases between. Germline V CDR1 and CDR2: GTSNPN, SVGIG (reference sequence). CDR3 protein: CAWEITGKETQYF. The CDR3 coding sequence is TGTGCCTGGGAGATCACAGGGAAAGAGACCCAGTACTTC.

The rearrangement joins TRBV6-5 to TRBJ1-2, with TRBD1 matching over 9 bases. Germline loops: CDR1 MNHEY, CDR2 SVGAGI. The trim removed 2 bases at V and 4 bases at J, leaving 8 bases unmatched. CDR3 size: 16 residues. Here the CDR3 reads CASSYLRTGETYGYTF. Written as DNA, the CDR3 is TGTGCCAGCAGTTACCTCCGGACAGGGGAGACCTATGGCTACACCTTC.

The chain recombines TRBV7-9 with TRBJ2-1; TRBD2 agrees at 8 bases. CDR3 length equals 16 residues. In germline, CDR1 is SEHNR, CDR2 FQNEAQ (reference sequence). V was pared by 2 bases and J by 8 bases, with 11 bases of the junction left unmatched. In nucleotides, the CDR3 is TGTGCCAGCAGCTTATACGCTACTAGCGGAAGGGATGAGCAGTTCTTC. This gives the protein CASSLYATSGRDEQFF.

V and J are TRBV27 and TRBJ1-2, with 8 bases fitting TRBD1. The CDR3 runs 14 residues. The trim removed 4 bases at V and 8 bases at J, leaving 9 bases unmatched. Germline CDR1 and CDR2: MNHEY and SMNVEV (reference sequence). This CDR3 is CASSSGTGGLGYTF. CDR3 coding DNA: TGTGCCAGCAGTTCCGGGACAGGAGGATTGGGCTACACCTTC.

The rearrangement uses TRBV2 and TRBJ2-5, with D possibly being TRBD2 (6 bases). CDR3 length equals 15 residues. V lost 4 bases and J lost 2, with 14 bases in between. Germline V gene data show CDR1 as SNHLY and CDR2 as FYNNEI. CDR3 coding DNA: TGTGCCAGCAGTGCTAGCGCGGAGAGGCAAGAGACCCAGTACTTC. Translation gives CASSASAERQETQYF.

The chain has TRBV18 and TRBJ1-3; D is undetermined. The V end was cut by 2 bases, the J end by 1 base, with 3 bases between. In germline, CDR1 is KGHSH, CDR2 LQKENI. The CDR3 loop spans 13 amino acids. The CDR3 spells CASSPESGNTIYF. The CDR3 DNA follows: TGTGCCAGCTCACCAGAGTCTGGAAACACCATATATTTT. Together with reference TRBV18 and TRBJ1-3, the CDR3 gives the full variable domain: NAGVMQNPRHLVRRRGQEARLRCSPMKGHSHVYWYRQLPEEGLKFMVYLQKENIIDESGMPKERFSAEFPKEGPSILRIQQVVRGDSAAYFCASSPESGNTIYFGEGSWLTVV.

A few counts support this clone. This sequence joins TRBV5-4 and TRBJ2-5; D is unclear. The CDR3 loop spans 13 amino acids. V gave up 0 bases and J gave up 5 bases, with 8 bases separating them. Germline assignment: CDR1 SGHNT and CDR2 YYREEE (reference sequence). CDR3 nucleotide sequence: TGTGCCAGCAGCTTGGGTCAGGCGGAGACCCAGTACTTC. Translated: CASSLGQAETQYF. Full variable domain (rest looked up from reference TRBV5-4 and TRBJ2-5): ETGVTQSPTHLIKTRGQQVTLRCSSQSGHNTVSWYQQALGQGPQFIFQYYREEENGRGNFPPRFSGLQFPNYSSELNVNALELDDSALYLCASSLGQAETQYFGPGTRLLVL.

The chain uses TRBV7-6 and TRBJ2-5, with D hard to call. Germline assignment: CDR1 SGHVS and CDR2 FNYEAQ. Trimming cost V 3 bases and J 2 bases, with 10 bases left between them. The CDR3 consists of 14 residues. The CDR3 reads CASSLSWGQETQYF. DNA of the CDR3: TGTGCCAGCAGCTTGTCGTGGGGTCAAGAGACCCAGTACTTC.

The gene calls are TRBV5-6 and TRBJ1-2; 7 bases fit TRBD1. This CDR3 spans 17 amino acids. The trim removed 4 bases at V and 4 bases at J, leaving 16 bases unmatched. Germline V CDR1 and CDR2: SGHDT, YYEEEE. In DNA form, the CDR3 reads TGTGCCAGCAGCCTGACAGGGCGTGCTACATGGAGCTATGGCTACACCTTC. Encoded protein: CASSLTGRATWSYGYTF.

The chain joins TRBV6-1 to TRBJ1-2, with D uncertain. The germline V gene encodes CDR1 MNHNS and CDR2 SASEGT. V gave up 5 bases and J gave up 4 bases, with 14 bases separating them. The CDR3 totals 14 residues. DNA for the CDR3: TGTGCCAGCAGTCAAGAGACTGTCCTCTATGGCTACACCTTC. This sequence encodes CASSQETVLYGYTF.

This chain uses TRBV30 with TRBJ1-5; the D gene is possibly TRBD1 (6 bases). CDR3 length equals 14 residues. Germline V gene lookup returns CDR1 GTSNPN and CDR2 SVGIG (reference sequence). Trimming pared 4 bases from V and 4 bases from J, leaving 14 bases between. CDR3 nucleotides: TGTGCCTGGAACGGGAAGGGGGGAAATCAGCCCCAGCATTTT. Translation gives CAWNGKGGNQPQHF.

The V gene is TRBV11-3, the J gene TRBJ2-3; perhaps TRBD1 as D (6 bases). The CDR3 consists of 14 residues. V was trimmed by 3 bases and J by 0 bases, leaving 7 bases between them. Germline V gives CDR1 SGHNT, CDR2 YENEEA. The CDR3 reads CASSLGASTDTQYF. The CDR3, as DNA: TGTGCCAGCAGCTTGGGGGCTAGCACAGATACGCAGTATTTT. Based on the CDR3 plus reference TRBV11-3 and TRBJ2-3, the full variable domain is EAGVVQSPRYKIIEKKQPVAFWCNPISGHNTLYWYLQNLGQGPELLIRYENEEAVDDSQLPKDRFSAERLKGVDSTLKIQPAELGDSAVYLCASSLGASTDTQYFGPGTRLTVL.

The chain employs TRBV2 and TRBJ2-2, with D unclear. The CDR3 runs to 14 residues. Per the germline V gene, CDR1 is SNHLY and CDR2 is FYNNEI. V dropped 6 bases and J dropped 3 bases, with 11 bases sitting between them. CDR3 nucleotides: TGTGCCAGCAGCCCGGTGCTTGACACCGGGGAGCTGTTTTTT. Residues: CASSPVLDTGELFF. The complete variable domain, with remaining parts taken from reference TRBV2 and TRBJ2-2, reads EPEVTQTPSHQVTQMGQEVILRCVPISNHLYFYWYRQILGQKVEFLVSFYNNEISEKSEIFDDQFSVERPDGSNFTLKIRSTKLEDSAMYFCASSPVLDTGELFFGEGSRLTVL.

The genes are TRBV10-3 and TRBJ2-7; no clear D. V was trimmed by 8 bases and J by 2 bases, leaving 7 bases between them. CDR1 is ENHRY and CDR2 is SYGVKD in the germline V gene. The CDR3 runs 11 residues. The DNA of the CDR3 is TGTGCCATCGGCGATGCCTACGAGCAGTACTTC. This translates into CAIGDAYEQYF.